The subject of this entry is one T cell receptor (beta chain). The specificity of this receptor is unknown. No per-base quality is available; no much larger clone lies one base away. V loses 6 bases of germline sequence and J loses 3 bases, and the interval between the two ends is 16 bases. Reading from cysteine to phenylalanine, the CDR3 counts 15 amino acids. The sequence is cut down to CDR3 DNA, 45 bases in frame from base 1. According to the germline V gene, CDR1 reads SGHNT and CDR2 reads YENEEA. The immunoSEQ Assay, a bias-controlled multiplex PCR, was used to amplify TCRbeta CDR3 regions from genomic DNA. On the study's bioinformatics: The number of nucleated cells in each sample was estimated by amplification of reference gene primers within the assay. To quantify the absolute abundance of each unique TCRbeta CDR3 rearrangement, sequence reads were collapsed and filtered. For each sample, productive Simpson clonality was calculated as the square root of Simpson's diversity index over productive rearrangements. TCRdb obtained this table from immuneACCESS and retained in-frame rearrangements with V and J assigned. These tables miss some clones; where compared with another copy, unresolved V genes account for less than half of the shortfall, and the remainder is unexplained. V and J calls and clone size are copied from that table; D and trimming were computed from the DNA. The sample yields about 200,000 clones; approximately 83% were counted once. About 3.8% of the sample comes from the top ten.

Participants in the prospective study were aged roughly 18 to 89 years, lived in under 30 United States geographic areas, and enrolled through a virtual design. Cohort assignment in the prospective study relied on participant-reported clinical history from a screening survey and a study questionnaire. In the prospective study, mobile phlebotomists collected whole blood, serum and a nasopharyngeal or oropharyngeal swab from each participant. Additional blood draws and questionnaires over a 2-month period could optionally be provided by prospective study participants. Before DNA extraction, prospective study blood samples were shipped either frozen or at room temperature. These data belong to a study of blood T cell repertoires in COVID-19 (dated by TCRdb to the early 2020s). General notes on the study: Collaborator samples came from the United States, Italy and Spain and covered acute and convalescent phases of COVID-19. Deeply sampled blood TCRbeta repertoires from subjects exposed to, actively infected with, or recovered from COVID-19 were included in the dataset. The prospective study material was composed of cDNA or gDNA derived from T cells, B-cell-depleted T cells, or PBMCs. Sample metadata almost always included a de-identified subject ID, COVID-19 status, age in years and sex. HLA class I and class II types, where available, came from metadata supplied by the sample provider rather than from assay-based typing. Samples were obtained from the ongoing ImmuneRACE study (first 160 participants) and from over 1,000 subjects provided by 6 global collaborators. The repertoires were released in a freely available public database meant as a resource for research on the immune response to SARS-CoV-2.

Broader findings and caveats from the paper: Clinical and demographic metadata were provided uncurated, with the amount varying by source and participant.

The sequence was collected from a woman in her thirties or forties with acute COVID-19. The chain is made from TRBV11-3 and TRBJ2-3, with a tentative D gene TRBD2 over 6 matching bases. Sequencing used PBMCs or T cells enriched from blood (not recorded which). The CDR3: CASSTRAGSTDTQYF. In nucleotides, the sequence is TGTGCCAGCAGTACACGGGCGGGGTCGACAGATACGCAGTATTTT.